The 30 T cell receptor beta chains below all came from one sample that was sequenced in a study of T-cell reconstitution after alpha-beta-depleted transplantation in children. Unique molecular identifiers were used to barcode this TCRbeta library. TCRdb independently ran MiXCR on the PCR reads; one entry per CDR3 protein. The data contain about 260,000 distinct CDR3 sequences, around a tenth of them singletons. The material sequenced was peripheral blood, taken 180 days after TCRalphabeta/CD19-depleted stem cell transplant. Receptors originate from a male patient aged 2-10 years who had a stem cell transplant for chronic granulomatous disease, so the T cells may come from the graft donor.

The chain's CDR3 is CASTRSQTLNYGYTF. CDR3 sequence (DNA): TGTGCCAGTACGCGGAGTCAAACTCTTAACTATGGCTACACCTTC. The genes are TRBV19 and TRBJ1-2; no clear D gene. The CDR3 extends over 15 amino acids. The germline CDR1 and CDR2 sequences are LNHDA and SQIVND (reference sequence). Trimming shortened V by 7 bases and J by 1 base, and 16 bases separated the two germline ends.

As to this clonotype: Since a much larger clone is just one base distant, this may be a read error. V and J are TRBV7-3 and TRBJ1-3; D remains unclear. Between the trimmed V and J ends, which lost 1 base and 2 bases, there was a span of 9 bases. The CDR3 length is 15 residues. CDR1 and CDR2 (germline): SGHTA, FQGTGA. In DNA, the CDR3 is TGTGCCAGCAGCTTAAACGGGCTGGCTGGAAACACCATATATTTT. This gives the protein CASSLNGLAGNTIYF.

This clonotype was seen at least ten times. The chain employs TRBV15 and TRBJ2-1; no reliable D call. The CDR3 contains 13 residues. Germline V gene lookup returns CDR1 LNHNV and CDR2 YYDKDF (reference sequence). The V end was cut by 1 base, the J end by 8 bases, with 9 bases between. CDR3 amino acids: CATSRALGDEQFF. The CDR3 nucleotides are TGTGCCACCAGCAGAGCCTTGGGTGATGAGCAGTTCTTC.

This clonotype came up many times. V gene TRBV7-6 combines with J gene TRBJ2-7; 8 nucleotides match TRBD2. The germline gives CDR1 SGHVS, CDR2 FNYEAQ. The CDR3 totals 15 residues. V was pared by 5 bases and J by 0 bases, with 6 bases of the junction left unmatched. In DNA, the CDR3 is TGTGCCAGCAGCAATCTAGCGGGTCACTCCTACGAGCAGTACTTC. The encoded protein is CASSNLAGHSYEQYF.

This clonotype was seen ten or more times. V gene TRBV20-1 combines with J gene TRBJ2-7; 12 positions agree with TRBD1. CDR1 and CDR2 from the germline V gene are DFQATT and SNEGSKA (reference sequence). This CDR3 is built from 15 residues. V trimming: 5 bases; J trimming: 4 bases; junction bases outside the gene matches: 9. The CDR3 here is CSAQIRDRGLYEQYF. The DNA of the CDR3 is TGCAGTGCTCAAATCCGGGACAGGGGGCTTTACGAGCAGTACTTC.

The table lists this clonotype with many counts. The V and J genes are TRBV5-1 and TRBJ1-6; D is possibly TRBD1 (5 bases). This CDR3 spans 14 amino acids. From germline, CDR1 is SGHRS and CDR2 YFSETQ. V was cut by 0 bases and J by 10 bases, with 11 bases left in between. Here the CDR3 reads CASSLEGADSPLHF. The CDR3 coding sequence is TGCGCCAGCAGCTTGGAAGGGGCGGACTCACCCCTCCACTTT.

Details on this clonotype: Given a much more abundant clone one base away, this may be a read error. The gene calls are TRBV29-1 and TRBJ2-2, with D hard to call. Germline CDR1 reads SQVTM; CDR2 reads ANQGSEA. V lost 4 bases, J lost 2 bases, and 11 bases lay in between. This CDR3 contains 14 residues. CDR3 nucleotide sequence: TGCAGCGTTGGTGGCAGGCCAAACACCGGGGAGCTGTTTTTT. Translation gives CSVGGRPNTGELFF.

The rearrangement links TRBV19 to TRBJ1-1; D not certain. The CDR3 has 13 residues. V was cut by 5 bases and J by 4 bases, with 11 bases left in between. Germline CDR1 is LNHDA and CDR2 is SQIVND (reference sequence). The CDR3 region is CASSSVLFTEAFF. The DNA of the CDR3 is TGTGCCAGTAGTTCAGTCTTATTCACTGAAGCTTTCTTT.

This clonotype was seen a handful of times. The chain links TRBV18 to TRBJ2-7, with a tentative D call TRBD2 (5 bases). This CDR3 region has 13 residues. Germline CDR1 reads KGHSH; CDR2 reads LQKENI. V was trimmed by 3 bases and J by 3 bases, leaving 9 bases between them. Here the CDR3 DNA reads TGTGCCAGCTCACCGTCGGGGAACTACGAGCAGTACTTC. Translation gives CASSPSGNYEQYF.

This clonotype was observed many times. The J gene is TRBJ1-2, the V gene TRBV15, with D unclear. CDR1 is LNHNV, CDR2 YYDKDF, per germline (reference sequence). The V end was cut by 1 base, the J end by 4 bases, with 7 bases between. There are 13 residues in the CDR3. CDR3 nucleotides: TGTGCCACCAGCAGAGTACAGACCTATGGCTACACCTTC. Translation: CATSRVQTYGYTF.

This clonotype appeared many times. The genes are TRBV27 and TRBJ2-2; possible D gene TRBD2, 5 bases. Trimming cost V 0 bases and J 4 bases, with 9 bases left between them. This CDR3 comprises 15 residues. Germline assignment: CDR1 MNHEY and CDR2 SMNVEV (reference sequence). CDR3 coding DNA: TGTGCCAGCAGTTTATCTTTGGGAGTCACCGGGGAGCTGTTTTTT. Translation gives CASSLSLGVTGELFF.

This clonotype was seen repeatedly, ten times or more. The rearrangement links TRBV7-2 to TRBJ2-7, with D hard to call. The germline CDR1 and CDR2 sequences are SGHTA and FQGNSA. With 2 bases removed from V and 0 bases from J, the gap between germline ends came to 5 bases. This CDR3 spans 13 amino acids. Here the CDR3 reads CASSLTASYEQYF. DNA for the CDR3: TGTGCCAGCAGCTTAACAGCCTCCTACGAGCAGTACTTC.

A word on this clonotype: A much more abundant neighbour one base away suggests this may be a read error. The CDR3 spells CATSRDVLAEGTDPQYF. In DNA form, the CDR3 reads TGTGCCACCAGCAGAGATGTGCTAGCGGAGGGCACAGATCCGCAGTATTTT. J is TRBJ2-3 and V is TRBV15; 7 nucleotides align to TRBD2. Per the germline V gene, CDR1 is LNHNV and CDR2 is YYDKDF (reference sequence). The CDR3 sequence is 17 residues long.

In its sample, this clonotype was seen many times. The chain combines TRBV12-3 or TRBV12-4 with TRBJ2-4; 8 nucleotides match TRBD1. Trimming at V came to 5 bases and at J to 2 bases, leaving 5 bases not matched to a gene. This CDR3 spans 15 amino acids. CDR3 region: CASSVRDRTKNIQYF. CDR3 bases: TGTGCCAGCAGTGTCCGGGACAGGACCAAAAACATTCAGTACTTC.

This clonotype was detected ten times or more. The chain employs TRBV5-1 and TRBJ2-4; a weak D match, TRBD1 (7 bases). This CDR3 is built from 14 residues. Trimming took off 4 bases at V and 2 bases at J, with 10 bases between the two ends. The V gene's germline CDR1 is SGHRS and CDR2 YFSETQ. The CDR3 sequence is CASSAGQSKNIQYF. CDR3 coding DNA: TGCGCCAGCAGCGCGGGACAGTCCAAAAACATTCAGTACTTC.

The chain couples TRBV6-1 to TRBJ1-6, with D uncertain. This CDR3 is 14 amino acids long. Trimming cost V 2 bases and J 6 bases, with 8 bases left between them. Germline V gene lookup returns CDR1 MNHNS and CDR2 SASEGT. CDR3 sequence: CASSERTGNSPLHF. Here the CDR3 DNA reads TGTGCCAGCAGTGAAAGGACGGGTAATTCACCCCTCCACTTT.

In its sample, this clonotype was seen many times. This chain connects TRBV7-2 to TRBJ2-2; D gene uncertain. CDR1 SGHTA and CDR2 FQGNSA come from the germline V gene. V gave up 5 bases and J gave up 3 bases, with 10 bases separating them. The CDR3 is 14 amino acids. For the CDR3, the DNA is TGTGCCAGCAGCCGCCCAAGGGACACCGGGGAGCTGTTTTTT. Translating gives CASSRPRDTGELFF.

This clonotype was picked up many times. The rearrangement links TRBV7-9 to TRBJ1-5, with D tentatively TRBD1 (5 bases). In germline, CDR1 is SEHNR, CDR2 FQNEAQ (reference sequence). Trimming pared 5 bases from V and 7 bases from J, leaving 15 bases between. The CDR3 contains 14 residues. The CDR3 bases are TGTGCCAGCAGCCCCAGTGACAGAATACAGCCCCAGCATTTT. Its protein is CASSPSDRIQPQHF.

The table lists this clonotype with many counts. One junction end disagrees with the germline gene, perhaps due to a read error. The chain joins TRBV7-2 to TRBJ2-3; 8 bases line up with TRBD2. The CDR3 spans 14 residues. Germline values: CDR1 SGHTA, CDR2 FQGNSA. The CDR3 DNA reads TGTGCCAGCAGCCTAGCGGGTCTGTCAGATACGCAGTATTTT. Translation gives CASSLAGLSDTQYF. The whole variable domain, filled in from reference TRBV7-2 and TRBJ2-3, reads GAGVSQSPSNKVTEKGKDVELRCDPISGHTALYWYRQSLGQGLEFLIYFQGNSAPDKSGLPSDRFSAERTGGSVSTLTIQRTQQEDSAVYLCASSLAGLSDTQYFGPGTRLTVL.

This clonotype was observed many times. This chain joins TRBV7-2 and TRBJ2-3; D perhaps matches TRBD2 (5 bases). V was clipped by 5 bases and J by 2 bases, with 17 bases between them. Germline V gives CDR1 SGHTA, CDR2 FQGNSA. CDR3 size: 16 residues. The CDR3 bases are TGTGCCAGCAGCCATAGAGGACGGCGGGCCACAGATACGCAGTATTTT. This translates into CASSHRGRRATDTQYF.

This clonotype has at least ten counts. The chain links TRBV30 to TRBJ1-2; 8 positions match TRBD1. Germline trimming cut 2 bases from V and 12 bases from J; bases unmatched to any gene: 8. CDR1 is GTSNPN, CDR2 SVGIG, per germline (reference sequence). The CDR3 length is 12 residues. CDR3 coding DNA: TGTGCCTGGAGTTTCGACAGGGGAAGGAACACCTTC. Translation gives CAWSFDRGRNTF.

This clonotype showed up many times. The CDR3 loop reads CSAYPRGPLGNEQFF. The CDR3 DNA sequence: TGCAGTGCGTACCCCAGGGGGCCCCTAGGTAATGAGCAGTTCTTC. The chain joins TRBV20-1 to TRBJ2-1; 8 bases match TRBD1. The CDR3 contains 15 residues. Germline CDR1 DFQATT, CDR2 SNEGSKA (reference sequence). With 6 bases clipped from V and 7 bases from J, the junction kept 14 bases outside the gene matches.

This clonotype came up many times. The rearrangement links TRBV6-2 or TRBV6-3 to TRBJ1-1, with 8 bases matching TRBD1. Trimming at V came to 0 bases and at J to 10 bases, leaving 7 bases not matched to a gene. Germline V lookup: CDR1 MNHEY, CDR2 SVGEGT. The CDR3 extends over 14 amino acids. CDR3 bases: TGTGCCAGCAGTTACTCGCGGCAGGGGGCATCAGCTTTCTTT. It is translated as CASSYSRQGASAFF.

This clonotype was recorded many times. CDR3 bases: TGTGCCAGCAGCTTCTTAGAAAACCAAGAGACCCAGTACTTC. Encoded protein: CASSFLENQETQYF. The chain carries TRBV7-9 and TRBJ2-5; D remains unclear. Germline CDR1 and CDR2: SEHNR and FQNEAQ (reference sequence). This CDR3 has 14 residues. V was clipped by 3 bases and J by 0 bases, with 8 bases between them.

With respect to this clonotype: This could be a read error, since a much larger clone is one nucleotide away. The chain links TRBV20-1 to TRBJ1-1, with 7 bases aligning to TRBD1. Per the germline V gene, CDR1 is DFQATT and CDR2 is SNEGSKA (reference sequence). The CDR3 runs to 14 residues. CDR3 DNA sequence: TGCAGCTACAGCCCCCGGGACAGGAACACTGAAGCTTTCTTT. This encodes CSYSPRDRNTEAFF.

A word on this clonotype: The junction departs from the called germline gene at one end, perhaps through a read error. The J gene is TRBJ2-7, the V gene TRBV19; unclear D gene. The germline V gene encodes CDR1 LNHDA and CDR2 SQIVND (reference sequence). The length of the CDR3 is 15 residues. CDR3 nucleotide sequence: TGTGCCATTAGTATAGCTGGCAGGAAATCCTACGAGCAGTACTTC. Encoded protein: CAISIAGRKSYEQYF. The complete variable domain, with remaining parts taken from reference TRBV19 and TRBJ2-7, reads DGGITQSPKYLFRKEGQNVTLSCEQNLNHDAMYWYRQDPGQGLRLIYYSQIVNDFQKGDIAEGYSVSREKKESFPLTVTSAQKNPTAFYLCAISIAGRKSYEQYFGPGTRLTVT.

This clonotype showed up many times. The V and J genes are TRBV6-1 and TRBJ2-5, with TRBD2 identical over 11 bases. The CDR3 loop spans 15 amino acids. Trimming at V came to 10 bases and at J to 4 bases, leaving 11 bases not matched to a gene. Germline CDR1 and CDR2: MNHNS and SASEGT. The CDR3 sequence: CATVDSGGALETQYF. The CDR3 region has the DNA TGTGCCACCGTGGATAGCGGGGGGGCCTTAGAGACCCAGTACTTC.

This clonotype was counted at least ten times. The chain recombines TRBV5-1 with TRBJ2-3, with TRBD1 as a possible D gene (5 bases). Trimming took 7 bases from V and 1 from J, leaving 10 bases between them. The CDR3 is 13 residues long. From germline, CDR1 is SGHRS and CDR2 YFSETQ. CDR3 sequence: CASSPGRTDTQYF. Written as DNA, the CDR3 is TGCGCCAGCTCACCAGGGCGCACAGATACGCAGTATTTT.

Many counts were recorded for this clonotype. The rearrangement links TRBV7-2 to TRBJ2-3; D gene ambiguous. Germline assignment: CDR1 SGHTA and CDR2 FQGNSA. Between the trimmed V and J ends, which lost 0 bases and 0 bases, there was a span of 13 bases. The CDR3 extends over 17 amino acids. CDR3 protein: CASSLASLGSSTDTQYF. The CDR3 region has the DNA TGTGCCAGCAGCTTAGCGTCGTTAGGCTCCAGCACAGATACGCAGTATTTT.

This clonotype was observed many times. The chain uses TRBV7-8 and TRBJ2-1; TRBD1 is a possible D gene (6 bases). CDR3 size: 13 residues. The V and J ends lost 10 bases and 6 bases respectively, with 16 bases between them. Germline CDR1 reads SGHVS; CDR2 reads FQNEAQ. The CDR3 DNA sequence: TGTGCCACTTACAGGGTCCAAGGCAATGAGCAGTTCTTC. Its translation: CATYRVQGNEQFF.